This passage covers 2 T cell receptor beta chains from one sample sequenced in a study of T cells in localized non-small cell lung cancer. Clones were sequenced by immunoSEQ multiplex PCR, and TCRdb holds only the in-frame ones, with some missing. The table shows roughly 40,000 clones, with about 88% occurring only once. Sequenced here: peripheral blood, sampled before any cancer treatment. These receptors were taken from a man aged 18 to 55 with stage I lung adenocarcinoma.

The rearrangement joins TRBV19 to TRBJ2-4; maybe TRBD1 (5 bases). The CDR3 runs 15 residues. V dropped 2 bases and J dropped 3 bases, with 11 bases sitting between them. The germline gives CDR1 LNHDA, CDR2 SQIVND (reference sequence). The CDR3 bases are TGTGCCAGTAGTATACAGGGTTTGGACAAAAACATTCAGTACTTC. This gives the protein CASSIQGLDKNIQYF. Complete variable domain (other parts from reference TRBV19 and TRBJ2-4): DGGITQSPKYLFRKEGQNVTLSCEQNLNHDAMYWYRQDPGQGLRLIYYSQIVNDFQKGDIAEGYSVSREKKESFPLTVTSAQKNPTAFYLCASSIQGLDKNIQYFGAGTRLSVL.

The chain combines TRBV5-1 with TRBJ2-3; TRBD1 or TRBD2 may be the D gene (5 bases each). The length of the CDR3 is 14 residues. V lost 2 bases, J lost 8 bases, and 15 bases lay in between. The germline gives CDR1 SGHRS, CDR2 YFSETQ. CDR3 nucleotide sequence: TGCGCCAGCAGCTTAAGGCAAGATGGGGGTACGCAGTATTTT. Translating gives CASSLRQDGGTQYF.